The entry below describes one T cell receptor (beta chain). Sequenced by immunoSEQ multiplex PCR; TCRdb stores in-frame clones only, minus some. This table has about 59,000 clones, about 94% appearing once. This entry is derived from a study of T cell changes during pregnancy in multiple sclerosis. Germline-derived CDR1 and CDR2 are SEHNR and FQNEAQ (reference sequence). This CDR3 has 16 residues. Trimming shortened V by 1 base and J by 0 bases, and 13 bases separated the two germline ends. The sequence was obtained from a female donor with multiple sclerosis, enrolled in a pregnancy study. The material was CD8+ T cells from peripheral blood mononuclear cells, obtained in the third trimester of pregnancy. The chain joins TRBV7-9 to TRBJ2-7, with TRBD1 as a possible D gene (6 bases). CDR3 protein: CASSLDWDKHSYEQYF. The CDR3 DNA is TGTGCCAGCAGCTTAGACTGGGACAAGCACTCCTACGAGCAGTACTTC.